These T cell receptor beta chains were read from a single sample in a study of spatial heterogeneity in lung cancer. Via MiXCR, TCRdb re-called the 5' RACE reads, giving one row per CDR3 protein. This table has roughly 120,000 distinct CDR3 sequences, 10% to 15% appearing once. The specimen comprised PBMCs, sampled at follow-up. The origin of the receptors is a male donor with early-stage non-small cell lung cancer. Both conserved end residues are part of each CDR3. The D gene is left open where the match is weak. Expanded clones are given a class, and other clones once, few, many or no size at all.

d_gene	j_gene	v_gene	abundance	CDR3aa	CDR3nt
.	TRBJ2-3	TRBV20-1	few	CSAQTDSQYF	TGCAGTGCTCAGACGGATTCGCAGTATTTT
TRBD1	TRBJ2-1	TRBV6-5	.	CASSHRGTYNEQFF	TGTGCCAGCAGCCACAGGGGAACCTACAATGAGCAGTTCTTC
.	TRBJ1-3	TRBV5-6	.	CASNSYYSGNTIYF	TGTGCCAGCAACTCCTACTACTCTGGAAACACCATATATTTT
.	TRBJ2-3	TRBV7-3	.	CASSPIAAGLITDTQYF	TGTGCCAGCAGTCCAATAGCGGCGGGACTTATCACAGATACGCAGTATTTT
.	TRBJ1-5	TRBV20-1	many	CSARVMSSGWNNQPQHF	TGCAGTGCTAGAGTAATGTCCTCCGGCTGGAACAATCAGCCCCAGCATTTT
.	TRBJ1-4	TRBV5-1	.	CASSLETGGKLFF	TGCGCCAGCAGCTTGGAGACCGGGGGAAAACTGTTTTTT
.	TRBJ2-1	TRBV6-5	many	CASRNEWGSNEQFF	TGTGCCAGCAGGAATGAGTGGGGCTCAAATGAGCAGTTCTTC
.	TRBJ2-2	TRBV4-2	few	CASSQDVLTVWGGELFF	TGTGCCAGCAGCCAAGATGTATTGACAGTATGGGGCGGGGAGCTGTTTTTT
TRBD1	TRBJ2-7	TRBV27	.	CASSLWVRQGLSYEQYF	TGTGCCAGCAGTTTATGGGTCCGACAGGGCCTCTCCTACGAGCAGTACTTC
.	TRBJ2-7	TRBV15	many	CATSRERGASYEQYF	TGTGCCACCAGCAGAGAGCGGGGTGCCTCCTACGAGCAGTACTTC
TRBD1	TRBJ2-7	TRBV11-2	.	CASSGVGDRAYEQYF	TGTGCCAGCAGCGGAGTGGGGGACAGGGCCTACGAGCAGTACTTC
TRBD1	TRBJ1-3	TRBV28	.	CASSLRGQAGNTIYF	TGTGCCAGCAGTTTGCGCGGACAGGCTGGAAACACCATATATTTT
.	TRBJ2-3	TRBV12-3/TRBV12-4	.	CASSRLGEADTQYF	TGTGCCAGCTCTCGCTTGGGGGAGGCAGATACGCAGTATTTT
.	TRBJ1-5	TRBV2	.	CASMGGLNNQPQHF	TGTGCCAGCATGGGGGGCCTCAACAATCAGCCCCAGCATTTT
.	TRBJ2-7	TRBV7-9	few	CASSLARTYEQYF	TGTGCCAGCAGCTTAGCGCGCACCTACGAGCAGTACTTC
.	TRBJ1-2	TRBV6-1	many	CASRINQGHALRHGYTF	TGTGCCAGCAGGATAAATCAAGGACACGCACTACGTCATGGCTACACCTTC
.	TRBJ2-3	TRBV7-3	many	CASSLNGGTDTQYF	TGTGCCAGCAGCTTAAACGGGGGTACAGATACGCAGTATTTT
TRBD1	TRBJ2-1	TRBV20-1	many	CSARNRGVFSYNEQFF	TGCAGTGCTAGAAACAGGGGCGTCTTCTCCTACAATGAGCAGTTCTTC
TRBD1	TRBJ2-3	TRBV10-3	many	CASRTGEWADTQYF	TGTGCCTCGCGGACAGGGGAGTGGGCAGATACGCAGTATTTT
.	TRBJ2-1	TRBV20-1	many	CSAGGTTSLNEQFF	TGCAGTGCCGGAGGGACAACAAGCCTGAATGAGCAGTTCTTC
TRBD1	TRBJ1-1	TRBV18	few	CASSINRGRDTEAFF	TGTGCCAGCTCAATAAACAGGGGTCGAGACACTGAAGCTTTCTTT
.	TRBJ1-6	TRBV7-2	many	CASSLYEGNSPLHF	TGTGCCAGCAGCTTATACGAGGGGAACTCACCCCTCCACTTT
.	TRBJ1-6	TRBV6-1	many	CASTQSGSRNSPLHF	TGTGCCAGCACCCAATCCGGGTCGAGAAATTCACCCCTCCACTTT
TRBD1	TRBJ2-7	TRBV7-2	few	CASSLATGFEQYF	TGTGCCAGCAGCTTGGCGACAGGGTTCGAGCAGTACTTC
.	TRBJ2-3	TRBV20-1	.	CSARLLGGDTQYF	TGCAGTGCCAGACTCCTAGGCGGAGATACGCAGTATTTT
.	TRBJ2-6	TRBV9	few	CASSGQDSGANVLTF	TGTGCCAGCAGCGGACAGGACTCTGGGGCCAACGTCCTGACTTTC
.	TRBJ1-5	TRBV4-1	many	CASSQEGASGQPQHF	TGCGCCAGCAGCCAAGAGGGGGCGAGCGGGCAGCCCCAGCATTTT
TRBD1	TRBJ1-1	TRBV5-1	.	CASSFRGLGTEAFF	TGCGCCAGCAGCTTCAGGGGGCTGGGAACTGAAGCTTTCTTT
.	TRBJ1-2	TRBV4-2	.	CASSHKQGTNYGYTF	TGTGCCAGCAGCCACAAACAGGGTACCAACTATGGCTACACCTTC
.	TRBJ1-2	TRBV6-6	once	CASSYSNGYTF	TGTGCCAGCAGTTACAGTAATGGCTACACCTTC
.	TRBJ2-7	TRBV20-1	few	CSARDGSYSYEQYF	TGCAGTGCTAGAGACGGCAGTTACTCCTACGAGCAGTACTTC
.	TRBJ1-1	TRBV4-3	few	CASSQEGGVPGTEAFF	TGCGCCAGCAGCCAAGAAGGGGGAGTACCGGGCACTGAAGCTTTCTTT
.	TRBJ1-6	TRBV27	many	CASQDWSSYNSPLHF	TGTGCCAGCCAGGACTGGAGCTCCTATAATTCACCCCTCCACTTT
.	TRBJ2-3	TRBV12-5	few	CASGPDSSTDTQYF	TGTGCTAGTGGCCCCGACAGTAGCACAGATACGCAGTATTTT
.	TRBJ1-1	TRBV12-3/TRBV12-4	.	CASSLSWDTEAFF	TGTGCCAGCAGTTTAAGTTGGGACACTGAAGCTTTCTTT
.	TRBJ2-5	TRBV5-5	many	CASSPNWGAEETQYF	TGTGCCAGCAGCCCTAACTGGGGGGCGGAAGAGACCCAGTACTTC
.	TRBJ1-5	TRBV6-4	.	CASSEQADQPQHF	TGTGCCAGCAGTGAGCAGGCAGATCAGCCCCAGCATTTT
.	TRBJ1-2	TRBV6-5	few	CASRRQDLNYGYTF	TGTGCCAGCAGACGACAGGATTTGAACTATGGCTACACCTTC
.	TRBJ1-2	TRBV2	few	CASSTGQHGYTF	TGTGCCAGCAGTACCGGACAGCATGGCTACACCTTC
TRBD1	TRBJ1-3	TRBV7-9	many	CASSRTGANGNTIYF	TGTGCCAGCAGCCGGACAGGGGCTAATGGAAACACCATATATTTT